This TCR beta chain was observed in a study of T cells in tuberculosis. General study points: Active tuberculosis patients had shorter CDR3-alpha; the beta difference was nonsignificant. Active tuberculosis TCR-alpha repertoires lay closer to GMM-specific TCRs than IGRA-negative controls, suggesting clonal expansion.

Sequencing was performed with immunoSEQ multiplex PCR; in TCRdb, only in-frame clones are kept and a portion is missing. This repertoire shows just under 45,000 clones, approximately 94% found once; its top ten account for about 2%. A remark on this clone: What it recognizes is unknown.

Per the germline V gene, CDR1 is SGHAT and CDR2 is FQNNGV. V lost 4 bases and J 6 bases, leaving 9 bases between the germline ends. CDR3 size: 12 residues. This receptor was obtained from a donor aged 10 to 29 with latent tuberculosis or without tuberculosis infection. Some clones in this sample may be carry-over from other donors' samples. V gene TRBV11-2 combines with J gene TRBJ1-2, with unresolved D. The sequenced material came from PBMCs. The CDR3 region has the DNA TGTGCCAGCAGCTCGGAGGGTAATGGCTACACCTTC. This sequence encodes CASSSEGNGYTF.